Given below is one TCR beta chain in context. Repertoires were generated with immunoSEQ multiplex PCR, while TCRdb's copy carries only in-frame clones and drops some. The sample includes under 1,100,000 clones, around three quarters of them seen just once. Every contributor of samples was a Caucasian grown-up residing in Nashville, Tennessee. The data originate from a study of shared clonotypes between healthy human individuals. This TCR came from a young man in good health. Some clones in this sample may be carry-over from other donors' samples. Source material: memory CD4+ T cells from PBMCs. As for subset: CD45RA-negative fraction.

The CDR3 nucleotides are TGTGCCAGCAGCTTTATCCAGGGGCAAGAGACCCAGTACTTC. This translates into CASSFIQGQETQYF. The rearrangement joins TRBV5-4 to TRBJ2-5, with D perhaps matching TRBD1 (6 bases). The CDR3 sequence is 14 residues long. Germline V gene lookup returns CDR1 SGHNT and CDR2 YYREEE (reference sequence). Trimming cost V 2 bases and J 2 bases, with 10 bases left between them.